This T cell receptor (beta chain) was sequenced during a study of synovial regulatory T cells in juvenile arthritis. Study-wide findings and caveats: Compared with other blood Treg cells, inflammation-associated Treg cells had reduced TCR diversity. iaTreg cells shared more CDR3 sequences with synovial Tregs than other blood Tregs did.

Sequenced by immunoSEQ multiplex PCR; TCRdb stores in-frame clones only, minus some. Its clone listing holds 8,000 to 10,000 clones. Of note for this clone: Antigen: not known.

The receptor's source is a donor between 2 and 29 years old with juvenile idiopathic arthritis. Material: Treg cells from blood. Subset defined: remaining (HLA-DR-negative) circulating blood Treg cells.

The CDR3: CSVSRTGGQSSYEQYF. V and J are TRBV29-1 and TRBJ2-7; TCRdb proposes TRBD1, but this gene call is untestable without DNA. The germline V gene encodes CDR1 SQVTM and CDR2 ANQGSEA. The CDR3 sequence is 16 residues long. Only the protein sequence is given.